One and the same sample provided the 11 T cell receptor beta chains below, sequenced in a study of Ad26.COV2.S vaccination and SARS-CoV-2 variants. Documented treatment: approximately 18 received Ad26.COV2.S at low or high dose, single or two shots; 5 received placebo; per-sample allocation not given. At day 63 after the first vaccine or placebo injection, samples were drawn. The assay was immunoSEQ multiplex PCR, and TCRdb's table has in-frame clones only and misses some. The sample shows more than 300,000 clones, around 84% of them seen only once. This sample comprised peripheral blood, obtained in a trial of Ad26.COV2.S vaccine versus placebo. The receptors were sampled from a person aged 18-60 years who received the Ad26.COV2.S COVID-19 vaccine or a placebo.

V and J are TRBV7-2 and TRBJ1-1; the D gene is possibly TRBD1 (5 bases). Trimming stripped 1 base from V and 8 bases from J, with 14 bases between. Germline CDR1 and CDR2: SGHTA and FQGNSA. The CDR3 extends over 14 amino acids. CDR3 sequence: CASSLVPGPFEAFF. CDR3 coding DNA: TGTGCCAGCAGCTTAGTTCCGGGGCCCTTCGAAGCTTTCTTT.

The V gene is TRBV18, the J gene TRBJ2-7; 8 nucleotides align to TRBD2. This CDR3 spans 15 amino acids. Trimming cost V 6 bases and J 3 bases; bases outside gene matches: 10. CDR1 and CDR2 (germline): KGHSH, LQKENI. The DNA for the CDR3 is TGTGCCAGCTCCCCAGCGACTAGCGAGTACTACGAGCAGTACTTC. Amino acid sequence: CASSPATSEYYEQYF.

The CDR3 sequence: CASSQLQGGRGSYEQYF. The CDR3 DNA reads TGTGCCAGCTCACAACTCCAAGGGGGCCGGGGCTCCTACGAGCAGTACTTC. The chain links TRBV18 to TRBJ2-7, with 7 bases that match TRBD1. V dropped 4 bases and J dropped 0; count of bases not matched to a gene: 12. This CDR3 region has 17 residues. Germline lookup yields CDR1 KGHSH and CDR2 LQKENI. The whole variable domain, remainder taken from reference TRBV18 and TRBJ2-7, is NAGVMQNPRHLVRRRGQEARLRCSPMKGHSHVYWYRQLPEEGLKFMVYLQKENIIDESGMPKERFSAEFPKEGPSILRIQQVVRGDSAAYFCASSQLQGGRGSYEQYFGPGTRLTVT.

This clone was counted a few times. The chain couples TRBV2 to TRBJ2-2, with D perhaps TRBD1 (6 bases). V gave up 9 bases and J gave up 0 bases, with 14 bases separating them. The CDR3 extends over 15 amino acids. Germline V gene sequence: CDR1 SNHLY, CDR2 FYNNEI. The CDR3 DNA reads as TGTGCCAGGGGTGGGACATTCGCGAACACCGGGGAGCTGTTTTTT. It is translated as CARGGTFANTGELFF.

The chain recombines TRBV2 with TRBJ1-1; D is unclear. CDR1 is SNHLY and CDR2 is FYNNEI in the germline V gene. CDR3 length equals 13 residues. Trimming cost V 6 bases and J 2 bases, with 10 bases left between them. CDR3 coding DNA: TGTGCCAGCAGGGACGTCCTAAACACTGAAGCTTTCTTT. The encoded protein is CASRDVLNTEAFF.

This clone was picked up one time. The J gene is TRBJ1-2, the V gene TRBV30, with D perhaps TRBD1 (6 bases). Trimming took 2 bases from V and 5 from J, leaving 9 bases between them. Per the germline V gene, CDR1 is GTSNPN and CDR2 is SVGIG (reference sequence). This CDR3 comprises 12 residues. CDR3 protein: CAWSPGQYGYTF. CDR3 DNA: TGTGCCTGGAGTCCAGGACAGTATGGCTACACCTTC.

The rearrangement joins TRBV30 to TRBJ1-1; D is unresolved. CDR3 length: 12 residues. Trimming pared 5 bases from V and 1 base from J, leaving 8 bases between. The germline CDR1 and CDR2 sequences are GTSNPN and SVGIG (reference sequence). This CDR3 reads CAWARGNTEAFF. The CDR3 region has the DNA TGTGCCTGGGCACGGGGGAACACTGAAGCTTTCTTT.

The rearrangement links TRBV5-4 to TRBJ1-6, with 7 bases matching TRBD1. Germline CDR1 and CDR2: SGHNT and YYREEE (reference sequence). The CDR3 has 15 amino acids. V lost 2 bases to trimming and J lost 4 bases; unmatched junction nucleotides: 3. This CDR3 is CASSLGDRYNSPLHF. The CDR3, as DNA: TGTGCCAGCAGCTTAGGGGACAGATATAATTCACCCCTCCACTTT. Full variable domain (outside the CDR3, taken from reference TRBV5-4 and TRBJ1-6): ETGVTQSPTHLIKTRGQQVTLRCSSQSGHNTVSWYQQALGQGPQFIFQYYREEENGRGNFPPRFSGLQFPNYSSELNVNALELDDSALYLCASSLGDRYNSPLHFGNGTRLTVT.

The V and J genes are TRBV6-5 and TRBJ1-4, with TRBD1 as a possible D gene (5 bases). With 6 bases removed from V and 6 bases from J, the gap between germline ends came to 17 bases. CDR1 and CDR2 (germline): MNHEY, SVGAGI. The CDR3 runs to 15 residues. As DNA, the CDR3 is TGTGCCAGCAGCCGACTCTGGGGCGTGGATGAAAAACTGTTTTTT. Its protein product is CASSRLWGVDEKLFF.

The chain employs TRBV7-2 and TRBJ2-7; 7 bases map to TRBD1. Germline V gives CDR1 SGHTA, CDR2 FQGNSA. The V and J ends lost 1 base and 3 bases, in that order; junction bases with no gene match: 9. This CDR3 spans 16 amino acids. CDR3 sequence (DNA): TGTGCCAGCAGCTTAGGGGGGTGGGACAGCCACTACGAGCAGTACTTC. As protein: CASSLGGWDSHYEQYF.

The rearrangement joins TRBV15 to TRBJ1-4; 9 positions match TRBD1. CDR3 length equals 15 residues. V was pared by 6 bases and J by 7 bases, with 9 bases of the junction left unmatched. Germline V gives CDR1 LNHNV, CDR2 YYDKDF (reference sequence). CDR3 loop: CATRNQMGQGEKLFF. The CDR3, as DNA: TGTGCCACCAGAAACCAGATGGGACAGGGTGAAAAACTGTTTTTT.